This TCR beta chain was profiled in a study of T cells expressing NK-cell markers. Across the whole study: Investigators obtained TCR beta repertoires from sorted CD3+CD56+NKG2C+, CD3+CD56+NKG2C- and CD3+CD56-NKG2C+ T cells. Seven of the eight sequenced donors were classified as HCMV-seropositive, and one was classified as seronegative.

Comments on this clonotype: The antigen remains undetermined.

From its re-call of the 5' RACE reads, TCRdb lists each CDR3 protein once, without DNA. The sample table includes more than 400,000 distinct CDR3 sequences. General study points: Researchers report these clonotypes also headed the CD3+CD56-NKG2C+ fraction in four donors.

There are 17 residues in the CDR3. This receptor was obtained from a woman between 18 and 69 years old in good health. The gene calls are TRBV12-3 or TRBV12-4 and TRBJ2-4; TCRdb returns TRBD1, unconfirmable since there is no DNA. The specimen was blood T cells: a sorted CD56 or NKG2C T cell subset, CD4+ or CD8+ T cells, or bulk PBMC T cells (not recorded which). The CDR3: CASSLKGAMSAKNIQYF.